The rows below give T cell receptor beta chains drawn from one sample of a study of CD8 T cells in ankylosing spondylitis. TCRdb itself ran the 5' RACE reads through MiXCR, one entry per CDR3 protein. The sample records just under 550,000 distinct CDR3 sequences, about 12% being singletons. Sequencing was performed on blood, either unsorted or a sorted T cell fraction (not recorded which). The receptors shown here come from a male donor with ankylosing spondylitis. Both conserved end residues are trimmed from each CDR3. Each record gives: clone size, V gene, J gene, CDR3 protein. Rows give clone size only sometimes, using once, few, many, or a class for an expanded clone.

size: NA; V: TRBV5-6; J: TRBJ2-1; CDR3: ASSLGGFGQF
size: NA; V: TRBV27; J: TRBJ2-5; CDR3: ASSSRRGETQY
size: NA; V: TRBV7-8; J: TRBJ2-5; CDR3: ASSSTDKETQY
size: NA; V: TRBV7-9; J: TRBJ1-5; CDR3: ASSFWTGTNQPQH
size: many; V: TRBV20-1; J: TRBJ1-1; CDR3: SADRIRTGGNTEAF
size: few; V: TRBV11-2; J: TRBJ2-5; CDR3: ASSFGGLAGETQY
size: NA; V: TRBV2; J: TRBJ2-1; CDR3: ASSPAQAGGPWNEQF
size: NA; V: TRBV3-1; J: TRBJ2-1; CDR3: ASSQGTVNEQF
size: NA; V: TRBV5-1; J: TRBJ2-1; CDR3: ASSLTSGGSYNEQF
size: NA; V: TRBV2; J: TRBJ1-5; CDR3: ASSQEGDSNQPQH
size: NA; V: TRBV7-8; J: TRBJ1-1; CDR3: ASSLGSLGRLTEAF
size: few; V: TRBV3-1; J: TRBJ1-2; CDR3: ASSQEGQYYGYT
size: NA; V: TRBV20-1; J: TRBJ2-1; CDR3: SARDRLAANEQF
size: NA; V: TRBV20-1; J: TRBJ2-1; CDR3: SASFPGPTEQF
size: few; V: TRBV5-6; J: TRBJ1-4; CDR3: ASSRDRATATNEKLF
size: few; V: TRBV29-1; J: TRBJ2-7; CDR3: SVMTGGSYEQY